A single sample gave rise to the 16 T cell receptor beta chains below, sequenced in a study of T cells in localized non-small cell lung cancer. Repertoires were generated with immunoSEQ multiplex PCR, while TCRdb's copy carries only in-frame clones and drops some. The repertoire holds 23,000 or so clones, with about 87% as singletons. Specimen: peripheral blood mononuclear cells, collected before any cancer treatment. These TCRs come from a woman between 35 and 75 years old with stage III lung adenocarcinoma.

This chain links TRBV10-1 with TRBJ2-7; D may be TRBD1 (6 bases). Trimming pared 2 bases from V and 3 bases from J, leaving 11 bases between. The CDR3 has 14 amino acids. Looked up from germline, CDR1 is WNHNN and CDR2 is SYGVQD (reference sequence). The CDR3 nucleotides are TGCGCCAGCAGTGAGGTCCGGGACAACTACGAGCAGTACTTC. Translation: CASSEVRDNYEQYF.

This clone has only one observation. The gene calls are TRBV28 and TRBJ1-6; D is undetermined. The CDR3 extends over 12 amino acids. Trimming pared 6 bases from V and 12 bases from J, leaving 12 bases between. Germline CDR1 and CDR2: MDHEN and SYDVKM. CDR3 residues: CASRGVREPLHF. The CDR3 nucleotides read TGTGCCAGCAGGGGTGTTAGGGAACCCCTCCACTTT.

J is TRBJ1-5 and V is TRBV2; D is uncertain. V was pared by 7 bases and J by 4 bases, with 11 bases between. In germline, CDR1 is SNHLY, CDR2 FYNNEI. The CDR3 is 13 amino acids. CDR3 in DNA: TGTGCCAGCAAACGGTCCCTAAATCAGCCCCAGCATTTT. It encodes CASKRSLNQPQHF. Looking up the rest from reference TRBV2 and TRBJ1-5 gives the full variable domain: EPEVTQTPSHQVTQMGQEVILRCVPISNHLYFYWYRQILGQKVEFLVSFYNNEISEKSEIFDDQFSVERPDGSNFTLKIRSTKLEDSAMYFCASKRSLNQPQHFGDGTRLSIL.

This clone came up a few times. The chain carries TRBV28 and TRBJ1-5, with D hard to call. The CDR3 has 12 residues. Germline V CDR1 and CDR2: MDHEN, SYDVKM. CDR3 in amino acids: CAIGPSNQPQHF. The DNA for the CDR3 is TGTGCGATAGGGCCTAGCAATCAGCCCCAGCATTTT.

The chain is built from TRBV12-2 and TRBJ1-5. TRBV12-2 represents a pseudogene. The CDR3 is made up of 11 amino acids. The DNA of the CDR3 is TGTGCAAGTCGCCCCCTTCGGCCCCAGCATTTT. This encodes CASRPLRPQHF.

The J gene is TRBJ2-4, the V gene TRBV4-2, with 8 bases lining up with TRBD2. Trimming removed 7 bases from V and 3 bases from J; junction bases left unmatched: 8. Per the germline V gene, CDR1 is LGHNA and CDR2 is YNFKEQ. The CDR3 has 15 residues. The CDR3 region is CASKTSGSDKNIQYF. Here the CDR3 DNA reads TGTGCCAGCAAGACCAGCGGGAGTGACAAAAACATTCAGTACTTC.

The chain is built from TRBV30 and TRBJ2-3; perhaps TRBD1 as D (5 bases). CDR1 is GTSNPN, CDR2 SVGIG, per germline (reference sequence). This CDR3 is 15 amino acids long. Trimming shortened V by 3 bases and J by 0 bases, and 13 bases separated the two germline ends. For the CDR3, the DNA is TGTGCCTGGAGGGATTCAGGGTTAAGCACAGATACGCAGTATTTT. It yields the protein CAWRDSGLSTDTQYF. Full variable domain (missing parts from reference TRBV30 and TRBJ2-3): SQTIHQWPATLVQPVGSPLSLECTVEGTSNPNLYWYRQAAGRGLQLLFYSVGIGQISSEVPQNLSASRPQDRQFILSSKKLLLSDSGFYLCAWRDSGLSTDTQYFGPGTRLTVL.

This rearrangement joins TRBV7-9 to TRBJ2-2, with D unresolved. V gave up 5 bases and J gave up 6 bases, with 16 bases separating them. The CDR3 has 15 amino acids. The germline V gene has CDR1 SEHNR and CDR2 FQNEAQ (reference sequence). The CDR3 coding sequence is TGTGCCAGCAGCGCCGCGGACCTGGGGTCCGGGGAGCTGTTTTTT. Residues: CASSAADLGSGELFF. Using reference TRBV7-9 and TRBJ2-2 for the parts outside the CDR3, the full variable domain is DTGVSQNPRHKITKRGQNVTFRCDPISEHNRLYWYRQTLGQGPEFLTYFQNEAQLEKSRLLSDRFSAERPKGSFSTLEIQRTEQGDSAMYLCASSAADLGSGELFFGEGSRLTVL.

The chain carries TRBV5-6 and TRBJ1-6; no firm D call. The ends were cut back, 4 bases at V and 5 bases at J, with 4 bases in the middle. The CDR3 spans 12 residues. CDR1 is SGHDT, CDR2 YYEEEE, per germline. Written as DNA, the CDR3 is TGTGCCAGCAGCGGAAATAATTCACCCCTCCACTTT. Encoded protein: CASSGNNSPLHF.

The CDR3 nucleotides are TGTGCCAGCAGCGTAGAGAACACCGGGGAGCTGTTTTTT. This encodes CASSVENTGELFF. This chain uses TRBV5-6 with TRBJ2-2; no clear D gene. CDR1 is SGHDT and CDR2 is YYEEEE in the germline V gene. The CDR3 is made up of 13 amino acids. V was shortened by 4 bases and J by 1 base, with 5 bases between the two germline ends.

This clone was picked up one time. The chain has TRBV18 and TRBJ2-3, with 7 bases fitting TRBD2. Germline V lookup: CDR1 KGHSH, CDR2 LQKENI. The CDR3 runs to 16 residues. J gave up 2 bases and V 0 bases, and 5 bases lay outside the gene matches. CDR3 in amino acids: CASSPPNGGTTDTQYF. DNA for the CDR3: TGTGCCAGCTCACCACCGAACGGGGGGACCACAGATACGCAGTATTTT.

This sequence joins TRBV7-9 and TRBJ1-5, with D possibly TRBD1 on 6 matching bases. CDR1 and CDR2 from the germline V gene are SEHNR and FQNEAQ (reference sequence). V was clipped by 3 bases and J by 0 bases, with 21 bases between them. The CDR3 has 19 amino acids. CDR3 coding DNA: TGTGCCAGCAGCTTCGAATTTCCCGGGACACGGAATAGCAATCAGCCCCAGCATTTT. Translating gives CASSFEFPGTRNSNQPQHF.

The V and J genes are TRBV10-3 and TRBJ2-7, with D possibly matching TRBD2 (7 bases). The CDR3 has 12 residues. Between the trimmed V and J ends, which lost 4 bases and 5 bases, there was a span of 9 bases. Germline values: CDR1 ENHRY, CDR2 SYGVKD. The CDR3 reads CAISGEGDEQYF. The DNA for the CDR3 is TGTGCCATCAGTGGGGAGGGGGACGAGCAGTACTTC.

V usage is TRBV9 and J usage is TRBJ1-2, with 8 bases lining up with TRBD1. V trimming: 7 bases; J trimming: 7 bases; junction bases outside the gene matches: 6. Germline V gene lookup returns CDR1 SGDLS and CDR2 YYNGEE. This CDR3 region has 12 residues. CDR3 loop: CASHSTGVGYTF. The CDR3 DNA is TGTGCCAGCCACTCGACAGGGGTTGGCTACACCTTC.

This clone was seen a few times. The chain recombines TRBV6-6 with TRBJ2-5, with D hard to call. V lost 4 bases to trimming and J lost 2 bases, with 11 bases between them. The germline gives CDR1 MNHNY, CDR2 SVGAGI (reference sequence). CDR3 length equals 14 residues. The CDR3 nucleotides are TGTGCCAGCAGTTCCTGGCAAGGGCAAGAGACCCAGTACTTC. Its translation is CASSSWQGQETQYF.

This chain joins TRBV18 and TRBJ2-7; TRBD1 aligns across 7 bases. Germline V lookup: CDR1 KGHSH, CDR2 LQKENI. This CDR3 contains 15 residues. With V trimmed by 2 bases and J by 2 bases, 6 bases remained unmatched. The DNA of the CDR3 is TGTGCCAGCTCACCAGACAGGGTCTCAACCTACGAGCAGTACTTC. Amino acids: CASSPDRVSTYEQYF.